This T cell receptor beta chain was sequenced for a study of CD8+ T cells in alopecia areata. Study-level information: Treatment of the treated patients consisted of oral tofacitinib, 5 to 10 mg twice daily.

Isolated RNA was reverse transcribed into cDNA used as the sequencing template. Assay: immunoSEQ multiplex PCR; the TCRdb copy retains only in-frame clones and omits some. This table has 150,000 or so clones, 40% to 50% appearing once. Separation by sorting yielded CD4+ and CD8+ T cells from PBMCs. Germline CDR1 is SGHRS and CDR2 is YFSETQ. The CDR3 has 14 amino acids. The junction had 10 bases not matched to a gene; V was cut back by 4 bases and J by 8 bases. Overall study results and limits: More clonal than normal scalp was lesional scalp, particularly alopecia totalis/universalis.

Worth noting for this clone: The antigen is undetermined.

This chain connects TRBV5-1 to TRBJ1-1, with 8 bases lining up with TRBD1. This sequence was found in a human donor with alopecia areata. The sequencing input was CD4+ T cells sorted from blood. The CDR3 DNA sequence: TGCGCCAGCAGCATGCAGCAGGGGGCCTGGGAAGCTTTCTTT. This translates into CASSMQQGAWEAFF. The whole variable domain, remainder taken from reference TRBV5-1 and TRBJ1-1, is KAGVTQTPRYLIKTRGQQVTLSCSPISGHRSVSWYQQTPGQGLQFLFEYFSETQRNKGNFPGRFSGRQFSNSRSEMNVSTLELGDSALYLCASSMQQGAWEAFFGQGTRLTVV.